The next 9 T cell receptor beta chains were all read from a single sample in a study of blood T cell repertoires in COVID-19 (TCRdb year 2020). Receptors were amplified or captured by the immunoSEQ multiplex PCR assay. Entries here come from immuneACCESS through TCRdb and include only in-frame sequences with V and J called. Some clones fail to appear in such tables; in the studies checked, an unresolved V gene covers under half of the shortfall, and the cause of the remainder is unknown. The sample table contains almost 200,000 clones; only one count was recorded for 70% to 90% of them. The ten largest clones add up to approximately 8.2% of the sample. Sequenced: PBMCs or T cells enriched from blood (not recorded which). Receptor source: a woman aged 18-29 years who had recovered from COVID-19.

The chain is built from TRBV7-9 and TRBJ2-5; D is undetermined. Germline CDR1 and CDR2: SEHNR and FQNEAQ (reference sequence). V was shortened by 3 bases and J by 2 bases, with 4 bases between the two germline ends. The CDR3 is 12 residues long. The CDR3 DNA reads as TGTGCCAGCAGCTTTCATCAAGAGACCCAGTACTTC. It translates to CASSFHQETQYF.

The chain couples TRBV7-9 to TRBJ2-3; 7 bases align to TRBD1. V lost 5 bases to trimming and J lost 0 bases; unmatched junction nucleotides: 8. CDR1 and CDR2 from the germline V gene are SEHNR and FQNEAQ (reference sequence). The CDR3 is 16 residues long. The CDR3 here is CASSETGTVSTDTQYF. CDR3 DNA: TGTGCCAGCAGCGAAACCGGGACAGTTAGCACAGATACGCAGTATTTT. Drawing the rest from reference TRBV7-9 and TRBJ2-3, the complete variable domain is DTGVSQNPRHKITKRGQNVTFRCDPISEHNRLYWYRQTLGQGPEFLTYFQNEAQLEKSRLLSDRFSAERPKGSFSTLEIQRTEQGDSAMYLCASSETGTVSTDTQYFGPGTRLTVL.

The gene calls are TRBV5-1 and TRBJ2-7; possibly TRBD2 for D (6 bases). This CDR3 contains 14 residues. The V gene lost 0 bases and the J gene lost 3 bases, with 10 bases spanning the gap. CDR1 and CDR2 (germline): SGHRS, YFSETQ. The CDR3: CASSLGTIYYEQYF. The CDR3 nucleotides read TGCGCCAGCAGCTTGGGGACTATCTACTACGAGCAGTACTTC.

This clone was detected once. J is TRBJ1-5 and V is TRBV4-2; perhaps TRBD1 as D (6 bases). Trimming took 1 base from V and 9 from J, leaving 13 bases between them. The germline V gene has CDR1 LGHNA and CDR2 YNFKEQ. There are 14 residues in the CDR3. The CDR3 DNA is TGTGCCAGCAGCCAAGTTAACGAACAGGGGCCCCAGCATTTT. Amino acid sequence: CASSQVNEQGPQHF.

This chain uses TRBV19 with TRBJ1-5, with D possibly TRBD1 on 6 matching bases. Germline V gene lookup returns CDR1 LNHDA and CDR2 SQIVND (reference sequence). V was pared by 2 bases and J by 6 bases, with 17 bases between. CDR3 length equals 16 residues. CDR3 nucleotides: TGTGCCAGTAGTATATTATACAGGGACCCCCGTCAGCCCCAGCATTTT. This sequence encodes CASSILYRDPRQPQHF. Combining the CDR3 with reference TRBV19 and TRBJ1-5 gives the whole variable domain DGGITQSPKYLFRKEGQNVTLSCEQNLNHDAMYWYRQDPGQGLRLIYYSQIVNDFQKGDIAEGYSVSREKKESFPLTVTSAQKNPTAFYLCASSILYRDPRQPQHFGDGTRLSIL.

V gene TRBV5-1 combines with J gene TRBJ2-1; 12 bases line up with TRBD2. Trimming cost V 0 bases and J 6 bases; bases outside gene matches: 7. Per the germline V gene, CDR1 is SGHRS and CDR2 is YFSETQ. This CDR3 spans 17 amino acids. The CDR3: CASSLAPASGGANEQFF. CDR3 coding DNA: TGCGCCAGCAGCTTGGCCCCGGCTAGCGGGGGGGCCAATGAGCAGTTCTTC.

This chain connects TRBV7-8 to TRBJ1-2; perhaps TRBD1 as D (6 bases). V was shortened by 1 base and J by 5 bases, with 14 bases between the two germline ends. The germline CDR1 and CDR2 sequences are SGHVS and FQNEAQ. The length of the CDR3 is 15 residues. CDR3 nucleotide sequence: TGTGCCAGCAGCTTAGTGATGTCAGGGGCATATGGCTACACCTTC. Amino acid sequence: CASSLVMSGAYGYTF.

The chain links TRBV7-9 to TRBJ2-3, with 9 nucleotides matching TRBD2. In germline, CDR1 is SEHNR, CDR2 FQNEAQ (reference sequence). The V segment lost 1 base and the J segment 2 bases; nucleotides outside the gene matches: 4. The CDR3 contains 16 residues. For the CDR3, the DNA is TGTGCCAGCAGCTTAGGTAGCGGGGGACTCACAGATACGCAGTATTTT. It specifies CASSLGSGGLTDTQYF.

The V gene is TRBV5-5, the J gene TRBJ1-5; no clear D. The CDR3 is made up of 14 amino acids. Germline assignment: CDR1 SGHKS and CDR2 YYEKEE (reference sequence). Trimming shortened V by 0 bases and J by 3 bases, and 7 bases separated the two germline ends. CDR3 in DNA: TGTGCCAGCAGCTTGGCCGGGTCCAATCAGCCCCAGCATTTT. It codes for CASSLAGSNQPQHF.